The following is a T cell receptor (beta chain) sequence with its context. Amplification used 60 V beta primers and 13 J beta primers. The table came from immunoSEQ multiplex PCR; TCRdb's copy has only in-frame clones and leaves some out. The sample carries about 49,000 clones, roughly 85% recorded once. Trimming left V 6 bases short and J 5 bases short, with 19 bases between. The germline V gene has CDR1 MNHEY and CDR2 SMNVEV (reference sequence). This CDR3 is 15 amino acids long. The source of the sample is a study of glioma-infiltrating T cells after dendritic cell vaccination. Study as a whole: Dendritic cells derived from monocytes and pulsed with autologous tumor lysate formed the vaccine.

J is TRBJ1-1 and V is TRBV27, with a tentative D call TRBD1 (5 bases). The sample in question was blood, obtained before dendritic cell vaccination. The receptor comes from a human donor with glioblastoma. The CDR3 region is CASRFDSVRGTEAFF. CDR3 coding DNA: TGTGCCAGCAGATTCGACAGTGTTCGGGGGACTGAAGCTTTCTTT.